Below, 14 T cell receptor beta chains from the same sample are listed, as sequenced in a study of CD8+CD57+ T cells in acquired aplastic anemia (dated by TCRdb to about 2018). Flow cytometry had shown CD8+CD57+ cell expansion in the patients selected for sequencing. Sequencing was carried out with an Illumina HiSeq 2000. Genomic DNA was used as template for profiling of TCR beta VDJ combinations and CDR3 sequences. TCRdb reanalyzed the raw reads on its own, using fastp at Q25 for trimming and MiXCR for clone calling, and kept in-frame beta chains. A single entry per CDR3 protein holds the most common genes and DNA from its merged rows. In all, the sample holds 200,000 to 250,000 distinct CDR3 sequences, and roughly 60% of those were seen once. The ten top clones hold roughly 50% of the sample. Sequencing was carried out using sorted CD4+, CD8+, or CD8+CD57+ T cells (not recorded which) from PBMCs. The receptors were sampled from a human donor with aplastic anemia.

This clonotype was detected only once. The chain recombines TRBV3-1 with TRBJ1-6, with a tentative D call TRBD1 (5 bases). Per germline, CDR1 LGHDT and CDR2 YNNKEL (reference sequence). The CDR3 covers 17 residues. V dropped 4 bases and J dropped 3 bases, with 16 bases sitting between them. The CDR3 nucleotides read TGTGCCAGCAGCCCCGGGGGAGGCAGATTCTATAATTCACCCCTCCACTTT. Amino acid sequence: CASSPGGGRFYNSPLHF.

In its sample, this clonotype was seen a few times. The V gene is TRBV25-1, the J gene TRBJ2-1, with D unclear. Germline V gene data show CDR1 as MGHDK and CDR2 as SYGVNS. This CDR3 comprises 15 residues. V shed 6 bases and J shed 0 bases, with 12 bases lying between them. CDR3 region: CASRHAASSYNEQFF. The CDR3, as DNA: TGTGCCAGCAGACACGCAGCGAGCTCCTACAATGAGCAGTTCTTC.

This sequence joins TRBV7-9 and TRBJ2-2; TRBD2 is a possible D gene (6 bases). V lost 5 bases and J 1 base, leaving 14 bases between the germline ends. Germline V gene sequence: CDR1 SEHNR, CDR2 FQNEAQ (reference sequence). The length of the CDR3 is 16 residues. CDR3 protein: CASSPRDFKNTGELFF. The CDR3 DNA reads TGTGCCAGCAGCCCAAGGGACTTCAAGAACACCGGGGAGCTGTTTTTT.

Turning to this clonotype: At one end, the junction sequence differs from germline, possibly due to a read error. The chain has TRBV9 and TRBJ2-1; D perhaps matches TRBD2 (6 bases). This CDR3 region has 15 residues. The germline V gene has CDR1 SGDLS and CDR2 YYNGEE. The CDR3 region has the DNA TGTGCCAGCACCGTAGGTAGCGGAGCTTACAATGAGCAGTTCTTC. It yields the protein CASTVGSGAYNEQFF.

This clonotype is a singleton in its sample. Written as DNA, the CDR3 is TGTGCCAGTAGTAAGGGGCGCGGGGGTCTCCACTTT. The encoded protein is CASSKGRGGLHF. The chain employs TRBV19 and TRBJ1-6, with D perhaps matching TRBD1 (5 bases). Germline CDR1 and CDR2: LNHDA and SQIVND (reference sequence). Trimming took 4 bases from V and 16 from J, leaving 14 bases between them. CDR3 length: 12 amino acids.

The chain recombines TRBV20-1 with TRBJ2-1; weak D call: TRBD1 (5 bases). Germline assignment: CDR1 DFQATT and CDR2 SNEGSKA (reference sequence). V lost 0 bases, J lost 4 bases, and 16 bases lay in between. The CDR3 consists of 16 residues. The CDR3 spells CSARDPGNPPYNEQFF. The CDR3 DNA is TGCAGTGCTAGAGATCCAGGGAACCCACCTTACAATGAGCAGTTCTTC.

For the CDR3, the DNA is TGTGCCAGCAGTGAAGAAGGTGTGGAGACCCAGTACTTC. Protein: CASSEEGVETQYF. V is TRBV2 and J is TRBJ2-5; D is unclear. Trimming left V 1 base short and J 5 bases short, with 8 bases between. Germline V gene lookup returns CDR1 SNHLY and CDR2 FYNNEI. This CDR3 spans 13 amino acids.

The chain links TRBV7-6 to TRBJ2-2; D not certain. The CDR3 is 12 amino acids. CDR1 and CDR2 from the germline V gene are SGHVS and FNYEAQ. The V gene lost 7 bases and the J gene lost 8 bases, with 11 bases spanning the gap. CDR3: CASTDEVGELFF. In nucleotides, the CDR3 is TGTGCCAGCACCGACGAGGTTGGGGAGCTGTTTTTT.

Here the CDR3 reads CASKGTQNTGELFF. CDR3 nucleotides: TGTGCCAGCAAAGGGACCCAGAACACCGGGGAGCTGTTTTTT. The chain carries TRBV2 and TRBJ2-2; either TRBD1 or TRBD2 may fit D (5 bases each). Trimming removed 7 bases from V and 1 base from J, with 10 bases in between. Germline V gene lookup returns CDR1 SNHLY and CDR2 FYNNEI. The CDR3 extends over 14 amino acids. Full variable domain (missing parts from reference TRBV2 and TRBJ2-2): EPEVTQTPSHQVTQMGQEVILRCVPISNHLYFYWYRQILGQKVEFLVSFYNNEISEKSEIFDDQFSVERPDGSNFTLKIRSTKLEDSAMYFCASKGTQNTGELFFGEGSRLTVL.

This clonotype showed up just a few times. This chain joins TRBV13 and TRBJ2-1; D not resolved. Trimming removed 4 bases at V and 10 bases at J, with 14 bases between. Germline assignment: CDR1 PRHDT and CDR2 FYEKMQ (reference sequence). CDR3 length: 13 amino acids. For the CDR3, the DNA is TGTGCCAGCAGCTCAAGGACCGACCGGGAGCAGTTCTTC. It translates to CASSSRTDREQFF.

The V and J genes are TRBV2 and TRBJ1-4; 7 nucleotides match TRBD1. Germline loops: CDR1 SNHLY, CDR2 FYNNEI. Unmatched junction bases numbered 5, after V lost 5 bases and J lost 5 bases. CDR3 size: 14 residues. The CDR3 sequence: CASSSTGDNEKLFF. The CDR3 DNA reads TGTGCCAGCAGTTCAACAGGGGACAATGAAAAACTGTTTTTT. The entire variable domain, with the rest obtained from reference TRBV2 and TRBJ1-4, is as follows: EPEVTQTPSHQVTQMGQEVILRCVPISNHLYFYWYRQILGQKVEFLVSFYNNEISEKSEIFDDQFSVERPDGSNFTLKIRSTKLEDSAMYFCASSSTGDNEKLFFGSGTQLSVL.

V and J are TRBV2 and TRBJ2-7; possibly TRBD1 for D (5 bases). V gave up 1 base and J gave up 3 bases, with 13 bases separating them. The CDR3 has 15 residues. Germline loops: CDR1 SNHLY, CDR2 FYNNEI. This CDR3 reads CASSEGVGRVYEQYV. CDR3 nucleotide sequence: TGTGCCAGCAGTGAAGGGGTAGGCAGGGTCTACGAGCAGTACGTC.

The chain links TRBV7-9 to TRBJ1-1; D is uncertain. Trimming took off 4 bases at V and 1 base at J, with 10 bases between the two ends. This CDR3 spans 14 amino acids. Looked up from germline, CDR1 is SEHNR and CDR2 is FQNEAQ (reference sequence). The CDR3 protein is CASSSSSWNTEAFF. The CDR3 coding sequence is TGTGCCAGCAGCTCTTCTTCATGGAACACTGAAGCTTTCTTT.

On this clonotype: Sequence at one end of the junction differs from germline and may be a read error. J is TRBJ2-5 and V is TRBV15; 10 nucleotides match TRBD2. This CDR3 region has 14 residues. Germline CDR1 reads LNHNV; CDR2 reads YYDKDF (reference sequence). The DNA of the CDR3 is TGTGCCACCAGAAGAGCGGGGGGGCCGGAGACCCAGTACTTC. Residues: CATRRAGGPETQYF.